This T cell receptor (beta chain) was retrieved from a study of CD8 T cells in Susac syndrome. The RNA input was about 0.45 to 1 ug, and it was reverse transcribed with random hexamers. TCRdb re-called the immunoSEQ multiplex PCR reads with MiXCR, one entry per CDR3 protein. Of 67,000 or so distinct CDR3 sequences listed, around 93% are singletons. V was cut by 4 bases and J by 3 bases, with 16 bases left in between. Germline values: CDR1 MGHDK, CDR2 SYGVNS. The CDR3 runs to 15 residues. The chain employs TRBV25-1 and TRBJ2-7, with D unclear. The TCR sequence derives from a human donor with Susac syndrome. Source material: CD4+ T cells from PBMCs. CDR3 DNA sequence: TGTGCCAGCAGTGGGGCAGGTAGGCGTGGCTACGAGCAGTACTTC. Residues: CASSGAGRRGYEQYF.